The clone carrying this T cell receptor (beta chain) was found many times. Its target is unknown. TCRdb recomputed calls from the 5' RACE reads with MiXCR, one row per CDR3 protein. The sample carries about 400,000 distinct CDR3 sequences, under 7.5% recorded once. These data belong to a study of T cells after yellow fever vaccination. Study-wide points: The secondary response was weaker, and its peak arrived faster, on day 5 versus 15. There was a possibility that FACS-sorted repertoires contained abundant clonotypes contaminating from the bulk population. Post-booster repertoires contained most primary-vaccination clones again (roughly 97% CD4, less than 90% CD8). Overall, a small share of clonotypes was seen in both CD4 and CD8 compartments.

Germline CDR1 SQVTM, CDR2 ANQGSEA. This CDR3 contains 12 residues. Trimming shortened V by 4 bases and J by 6 bases, and 11 bases separated the two germline ends. This specimen was PBMCs, taken 5 days after the yellow fever booster vaccination. The clonotype was recovered from a man aged 25 to 45 who received the YFV17D yellow fever vaccine. The V call is TRBV29-1, the J call TRBJ2-3; perhaps TRBD1 as D (5 bases). The CDR3 DNA sequence: TGCAGCGTTGGGACACGGACGGATACGCAGTATTTT. The encoded protein is CSVGTRTDTQYF.